The 6 T cell receptor beta chains given below trace back to one sample, sequenced in a study of OX40 agonist ivuxolimab in advanced cancers. The table came from immunoSEQ multiplex PCR; TCRdb's copy has only in-frame clones and leaves some out. The profile shows tens of thousands of clones, 70% to 90% of them singletons. Sequenced here: CD4+ or CD8+ T cells sorted from blood, sampled in a trial of the OX40 agonist ivuxolimab. The receptors derive from an adult with an advanced solid tumor such as melanoma, head and neck, liver or kidney cancer.

The chain couples TRBV6-5 to TRBJ2-7; D might be TRBD2 (5 bases). Germline-derived CDR1 and CDR2 are MNHEY and SVGAGI. The CDR3 is 13 residues long. V dropped 4 bases and J dropped 6 bases, with 13 bases sitting between them. The CDR3 region is CASSSTAAGEQYF. The CDR3 nucleotides are TGTGCCAGCAGTTCGACTGCGGCGGGCGAGCAGTACTTC.

This sequence joins TRBV5-6 and TRBJ2-5; TRBD1 matches at 7 bases. V shed 4 bases, J shed 0 bases, and the junction held 6 bases outside the gene matches. This CDR3 region has 15 residues. Germline V gives CDR1 SGHDT, CDR2 YYEEEE. The DNA of the CDR3 is TGTGCCAGCAGCCCATGGACAGGTTACCAAGAGACCCAGTACTTC. As protein: CASSPWTGYQETQYF.

The rearrangement uses TRBV7-8 and TRBJ2-7; D may correspond to TRBD1 or TRBD2 (6 bases each). The germline V gene encodes CDR1 SGHVS and CDR2 FQNEAQ. Between the trimmed V and J ends, which lost 8 bases and 0 bases, there was a span of 17 bases. This CDR3 contains 15 residues. The CDR3 spells CASLGRGANSYEQYF. The CDR3 nucleotides read TGTGCCAGCTTAGGTAGGGGGGCCAACTCCTACGAGCAGTACTTC. Full variable domain (missing parts from reference TRBV7-8 and TRBJ2-7): GAGVSQSPRYKVAKRGQDVALRCDPISGHVSLFWYQQALGQGPEFLTYFQNEAQLDKSGLPSDRFFAERPEGSVSTLKIQRTQQEDSAVYLCASLGRGANSYEQYFGPGTRLTVT.

The chain has TRBV5-4 and TRBJ2-7, with TRBD2 matching over 8 bases. The CDR3 is 15 amino acids. V gave up 3 bases and J gave up 7 bases; unmatched junction bases: 12. From germline, CDR1 is SGHNT and CDR2 YYREEE (reference sequence). CDR3 sequence: CASSSREGLGFEQYF. The CDR3 nucleotides are TGTGCCAGCAGCTCTCGGGAGGGACTAGGTTTTGAGCAGTACTTC.

The genes are TRBV28 and TRBJ1-2; D is undetermined. The CDR3 has 13 residues. Germline V gene data show CDR1 as MDHEN and CDR2 as SYDVKM. Deletions cut 3 bases from V and 2 bases from J, with 7 bases between. CDR3 residues: CASSFGSNYGYTF. Here the CDR3 DNA reads TGTGCCAGCAGTTTCGGCTCAAACTATGGCTACACCTTC.

The chain links TRBV27 to TRBJ1-2; D remains unclear. CDR1 MNHEY and CDR2 SMNVEV come from the germline V gene (reference sequence). V was cut by 3 bases and J by 4 bases, with 12 bases left in between. CDR3 length equals 14 residues. DNA of the CDR3: TGTGCCAGCAGTTTGGGGTATCAGGCCTATGGCTACACCTTC. Translating it yields CASSLGYQAYGYTF.